This TCR beta chain was captured by sequencing in a study of beta chain features in type 1 diabetes. At the level of the study: The study examined some 110,000,000 sorted cells across all samples. Study-wide findings and caveats: Among all four CD4+ subsets, Type 1 diabetes patients had TCRB CDR3s that were moderately but significantly shorter. Sequencing used cDNA, and cells with high TCR expression could therefore be over-represented.

The J segment lost 1 base and the V segment lost 5 bases, leaving 7 bases of the junction unmatched. The length of the CDR3 is 16 residues. Germline loops: CDR1 MNHEY, CDR2 SMNVEV (reference sequence). Concerning this clone: The antigen is undetermined.

Sequencing targeted expressed TCRB transcripts, as all isolated RNA had been reverse transcribed. The repertoire was sequenced with immunoSEQ multiplex PCR; TCRdb's copy has only in-frame clones and lacks some. The sample includes hundreds of thousands of clones, 9.5% to 12% seen only once; the top ten take approximately 0.045%. Each sorted fraction was over 95% pure. The chain couples TRBV27 to TRBJ2-3, with 9 bases that match TRBD1. The TCR sequence derives from a woman aged 18-30 years in good health. Sequenced material: naive CD4+ T cells from blood. The DNA for the CDR3 is TGTGCCAGCAGTCGCCTCGGGACAGGGCGCACAGATACGCAGTATTTT. It translates to CASSRLGTGRTDTQYF.